The rows below give T cell receptor beta chains drawn from one sample of a study of blood T cells in healthy people across ages. TCRdb re-called the 5' RACE reads through MiXCR, storing one row per CDR3 protein. The sample includes hundreds of thousands of distinct CDR3 sequences, approximately 49% seen only once; the top ten take approximately 32%. Sequencing used blood. The receptors were gathered from a woman aged 55-75 years in good health. CDR3s include the opening cysteine and the closing phenylalanine or tryptophan.

TRBV12-3/TRBV12-4 CASSPGQGLSYGYTF
TRBV28 CASRTVNHGYTF
TRBV7-2 CASRQAGSWALHF
TRBV20-1 CSAYSGGRKSDTQYF
TRBV27 CASSFLRAGRNSPLHF
TRBV7-2 CASSLWQGTNEKLFF
TRBV2 CASSPGTVFNEQFF
TRBV11-2 CASSLERDRSYEQYF
TRBV9 CASSKTHSYEQYF
TRBV24-1 CATSKLGASSIDTQYF
TRBV3-1 CASTPTGGYGCTF
TRBV28 CASSFVGSGQETQYF
TRBV5-1 CASKSGSNSYNEQFF
TRBV27 CASSRPQGDGYTF
TRBV4-2 CASSQVAGSHNEQYF
TRBV9 CASSVETGLYGYTF
TRBV20-1 CSAPPASGKETQYF
TRBV12-3/TRBV12-4 CASNPTRTDTQYF
TRBV5-1 CASSSGYTYEQYF
TRBV6-2/TRBV6-3 CASSEWTSGSANEQFF
TRBV25-1 CASTASTGANEKLFF
TRBV10-3 CAITAGQIFTGELFF
TRBV4-2 CASSAPRGLVTEAFF
TRBV25-1 CASSAEGRQYF
TRBV2 CATERTGGYEQYF
TRBV11-3 CASSLVSVAEKSTDTQYF
TRBV10-3 CASQAGDIHEQYF
TRBV6-1 CASSDLWTGGFYNEQFF
TRBV5-1 CASSGRDRGYEQYF
TRBV9 CASSVQDGVYEQYF
TRBV20-1 CSARGLAGSQETQFF
TRBV20-1 CSARVREGSNQPQHF
TRBV13 CASSSGLGMSEQFF
TRBV7-7 CASSPTTGDAYEQYF
TRBV29-1 CSVVVAGGSTDTRYF
TRBV28 CASSSGVGANVLTF
TRBV28 CASKTRQGGFSNQPQHF
TRBV6-5 CASSTHRAEDTGELFF
TRBV15 CATSPDPAETQYF
TRBV6-5 CASSYSRGFVTDTQYF
TRBV20-1 CSAVPTGRSPLHF
TRBV3-1 CASSRSGTNNEQFF
TRBV3-1 CASSQGRSSHEQYF
TRBV27 CASRRTREGEKLFF
TRBV2 CASSDGTGDTQYF
TRBV11-2 CASSPSARQYF
TRBV2 CASSPTSADQPQHF
TRBV5-1 CASSSPGQGVREQYF
TRBV20-1 CSASELRGFNEQYF
TRBV9 CASSVTHPSYEQYF
TRBV20-1 CSAVWDRGTGELFF
TRBV11-2 CASSSVGYVDSYYGYTF
TRBV24-1 CATSDPTSGSQETQYF